This T cell receptor beta chain was documented in a study of Graves' ophthalmopathy and Graves' hyperthyroidism. The germline V gene encodes CDR1 SGHNT and CDR2 YYREEE (reference sequence). The CDR3 is made up of 15 amino acids. Between the trimmed V and J ends, which lost 3 bases and 8 bases, there was a span of 19 bases. The count of this clonotype is one. Scientists amplified the TCR beta CDR3 regions from RNA transcripts. First-round RT-PCR used HTBI primers; second-round multiplex PCR followed. TCRdb analysed the multiplex PCR reads with MiXCR anew, one entry per CDR3 protein. The sample comprises tens of thousands of distinct CDR3 sequences, less than 55% of which are singletons, and over 3.5% rests with the top ten. Uncontrolled infections, other autoimmune diseases, pregnancy or lactation barred patients from enrollment.

The rearrangement links TRBV5-4 to TRBJ2-3; possibly TRBD1 or TRBD2 for D (5 bases each). The sequenced sample was peripheral blood. The sequence was collected from an adult woman with Graves' ophthalmopathy. CDR3 DNA: TGTGCCAGCAGCTCGGGACCGAGGGGCGCAGGTACGCAGTATTTT. It is translated as CASSSGPRGAGTQYF.